The source of this T cell receptor (beta chain) is a study of blood T cell repertoires in COVID-19. The overall study: The analysed material was cDNA or gDNA that came from T cells, B-cell-depleted T cells, or PBMCs.

Clones were sequenced by immunoSEQ multiplex PCR, and TCRdb holds only the in-frame ones, with some missing. The table records about 43,000 clones, roughly 90% of them present only once. Material: peripheral blood. The clonotype was recovered from a man aged 60 to 69 with active COVID-19.

The chain's CDR3 is CASSPDRENSNYGYTF. In DNA form, the CDR3 reads TGTGCCAGCTCACCAGACAGGGAGAATTCAAACTATGGCTACACCTTC. The rearrangement joins TRBV18 to TRBJ1-2; 7 positions agree with TRBD1. Germline loops: CDR1 KGHSH, CDR2 LQKENI. The CDR3 is made up of 16 amino acids. The junction had 8 bases not matched to a gene; V was cut back by 2 bases and J by 2 bases.